What follows is one T cell receptor (beta chain) and its context. The antigen remains unidentified. These data come from a study of tumor-infiltrating lymphocytes in primary liver carcinoma. Study as a whole: The five patients, who were men and women, ranged in age from 30 to 69 years. Study conclusions and caveats: Blood trailed tumors significantly in top-250-clone fraction (p = 0.039).

With roughly 540 ng total RNA as template and a constant-region primer, TCR beta cDNA was made. Investigators got TCR beta libraries out of three nested multiplex PCR rounds, done with slightly modified ARM-PCR. TCRdb redid the calling of the multiplex PCR reads with MiXCR, one entry per CDR3 protein. The sample has roughly 120,000 distinct CDR3 sequences, approximately 70% seen once; the top ten hold about a tenth. The source material, 20-30 mg of unsorted bulk tissue, was used to co-extract RNA and DNA. At sampling, these chronic HBV carriers had received no treatment. The sequence was collected from a woman aged 60-75 years with primary liver carcinoma and hepatitis B virus infection. Sequencing input: liver tumor tissue from sampling region 1. Subset indicated: tumor region T1, superior pole.

CDR3 protein: CASSRLGGPSYNEQFF. The CDR3 nucleotides are TGTGCCAGCAGCCGTCTTGGAGGTCCATCCTACAATGAGCAGTTCTTC. The chain employs TRBV14 and TRBJ2-1, with D maybe TRBD2 (5 bases). Trimming cost V 4 bases and J 1 base, with 14 bases left between them. The CDR3 is made up of 16 amino acids. CDR1 is SGHDN and CDR2 is FVKESK in the germline V gene. Full variable domain (missing parts from reference TRBV14 and TRBJ2-1): EAGVTQFPSHSVIEKGQTVTLRCDPISGHDNLYWYRRVMGKEIKFLLHFVKESKQDESGMPNNRFLAERTGGTYSTLKVQPAELEDSGVYFCASSRLGGPSYNEQFFGPGTRLTVL.